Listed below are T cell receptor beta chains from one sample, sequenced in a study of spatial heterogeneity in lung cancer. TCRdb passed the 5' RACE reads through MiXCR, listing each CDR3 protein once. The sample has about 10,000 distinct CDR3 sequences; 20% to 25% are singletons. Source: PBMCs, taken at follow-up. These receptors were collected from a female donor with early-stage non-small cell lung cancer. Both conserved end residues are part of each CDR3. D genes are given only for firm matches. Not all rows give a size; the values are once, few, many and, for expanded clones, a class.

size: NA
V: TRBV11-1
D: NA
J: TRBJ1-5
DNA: TGTGCCAGCAGCTCCCATCCCAGCCAATATAGCAATCAGCCCCAGCATTTT
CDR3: CASSSHPSQYSNQPQHF

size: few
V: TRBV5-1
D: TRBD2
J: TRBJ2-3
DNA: TGCGCCAGCATGACTAGCGGGCCGCGCACAGATACGCAGTATTTT
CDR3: CASMTSGPRTDTQYF

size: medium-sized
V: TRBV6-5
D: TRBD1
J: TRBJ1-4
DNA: TGTGCCAGCAGCAACAGGGGAACTAATGAAAAACTGTTTTTT
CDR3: CASSNRGTNEKLFF

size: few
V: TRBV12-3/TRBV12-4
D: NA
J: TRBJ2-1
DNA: TGTGCCAGCAGTCCCCCCGCAGGTCGAGGATTTGAGCAGTTCTTC
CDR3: CASSPPAGRGFEQFF

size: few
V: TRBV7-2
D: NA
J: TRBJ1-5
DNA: TGTGCCAGCAGCTTAGTTCAGGGAGGGGGTCAGCCCCAGCATTTT
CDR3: CASSLVQGGGQPQHF

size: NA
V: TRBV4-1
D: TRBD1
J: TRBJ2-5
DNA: TGCGCCAGCAGCCAAGATATTAACAGGGGTGGAGAGACCCAGTACTTC
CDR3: CASSQDINRGGETQYF

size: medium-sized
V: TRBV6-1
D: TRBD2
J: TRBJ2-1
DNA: TGTGCCAGCAGTGAAGATGAGCGGGAGTTCTACAATGAGCAGTTCTTC
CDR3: CASSEDEREFYNEQFF

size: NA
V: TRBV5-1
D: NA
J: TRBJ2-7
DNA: TGCGCCAGCAGCTTGGGAACAGCCGCGAGCTCCTACGAGCAGTACTTC
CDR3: CASSLGTAASSYEQYF

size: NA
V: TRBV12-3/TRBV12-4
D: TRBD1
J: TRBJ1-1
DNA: TGTGCCAGCAGTCGGGACAGCCTTGAAGCTTTCTTT
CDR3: CASSRDSLEAFF

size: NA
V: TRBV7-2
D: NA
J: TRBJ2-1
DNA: TGTGCCAGCAGCGCAAGCCAATCAGCCTACAATGAGCAGTTCTTC
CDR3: CASSASQSAYNEQFF